This T cell receptor (beta chain) was captured by sequencing in a study of T cell responses to AZD1222 COVID-19 vaccine. On this clone itself: Its antigen is undetermined.

Clones were read by immunoSEQ multiplex PCR, and TCRdb kept only the in-frame ones, dropping some. The sample carries 100,000 to 150,000 clones, 88% recorded once. CDR1 is LGHNA and CDR2 is YSLEER in the germline V gene. Trimming cost V 0 bases and J 4 bases; bases outside gene matches: 9. The length of the CDR3 is 17 residues. The study, taken as a whole, reports: Spike-specific TCR breadth and depth rose after two AZD1222 doses.

V and J are TRBV4-3 and TRBJ2-3; 8 bases are shared with TRBD2. The sequencing here drew on peripheral blood, taken on day 0 of AZD1222 vaccination. The clonotype comes from an adult in good health. The CDR3, as DNA: TGCGCCAGCAGCCAAGAGGGGCGAGCGGGGGTACCAGATACGCAGTATTTT. Translation: CASSQEGRAGVPDTQYF.